What follows are 16 T cell receptor beta chains derived from one specimen sequenced in a study of low-dose radiotherapy and immunotherapy resistance in tumors. Amplification of TCRs used a constant-region primer and V-primer adapter for approximately 18 PCR cycles. Via MiXCR, TCRdb re-called the reads, giving one row per CDR3 protein. The sample records roughly 50,000 distinct CDR3 sequences, 33% being singletons. Time point noted: after trial treatment. Treatment here: LDRT plus nivolumab, ipilimumab, low-dose cyclophosphamide and aspirin (RACIN trial). The specimen comprised PBMCs, sampled after low-dose radiotherapy plus immunotherapy. These receptors were taken from a male donor with rectosigmoid adenocarcinoma.

In its sample, this clonotype was seen many times. CDR3 loop: CASSLRPPSEGFSYEQYF. The CDR3 bases are TGTGCCAGCAGCCTAAGGCCCCCTAGCGAGGGCTTCTCCTACGAGCAGTACTTC. V usage is TRBV6-5 and J usage is TRBJ2-7, with a weak D call TRBD2 (6 bases). CDR3 length: 18 residues. The V end lost 6 bases, the J end lost 0 bases, and 24 bases lay between the germline ends. Germline assignment: CDR1 MNHEY and CDR2 SVGAGI.

Concerning this clonotype: This clone may be a read error of a much larger clone one base away. The chain couples TRBV5-1 to TRBJ2-3; D remains ambiguous. CDR3 length: 12 residues. V was trimmed by 6 bases and J by 7 bases, leaving 12 bases between them. Looked up from germline, CDR1 is SGHRS and CDR2 is YFSETQ. CDR3 sequence (DNA): TGCGCCAGCATCTTATACCAGAATACGCAGTATTTT. Translated, it gives CASILYQNTQYF. The full variable domain, completed using reference TRBV5-1 and TRBJ2-3, is KAGVTQTPRYLIKTRGQQVTLSCSPISGHRSVSWYQQTPGQGLQFLFEYFSETQRNKGNFPGRFSGRQFSNSRSEMNVSTLELGDSALYLCASILYQNTQYFGPGTRLTVL.

The V and J genes are TRBV5-4 and TRBJ2-7; 10 bases fit TRBD1. CDR1 is SGHNT and CDR2 is YYREEE in the germline V gene (reference sequence). V was clipped by 0 bases and J by 5 bases; unmatched bases: 11. The CDR3 has 17 residues. The CDR3 is CASSLELRDRGIHEQYF. Here the CDR3 DNA reads TGTGCCAGCAGCTTGGAGCTTCGGGACAGGGGTATCCACGAGCAGTACTTC. The variable domain in full, completed from reference TRBV5-4 and TRBJ2-7, reads ETGVTQSPTHLIKTRGQQVTLRCSSQSGHNTVSWYQQALGQGPQFIFQYYREEENGRGNFPPRFSGLQFPNYSSELNVNALELDDSALYLCASSLELRDRGIHEQYFGPGTRLTVT.

V is TRBV12-3 or TRBV12-4 and J is TRBJ1-2, with D possibly being TRBD1 (5 bases). The V end lost 3 bases, the J end lost 4 bases, and 15 bases lay between the germline ends. The CDR3 has 15 residues. CDR3 sequence: CASSFVGGSGYGYTF. As DNA, the CDR3 is TGTGCCAGCAGTTTCGTCGGGGGGTCCGGCTATGGCTACACCTTC.

In its sample, this clonotype was seen a few times. V and J are TRBV29-1 and TRBJ1-6, with 8 bases identical to TRBD1. J was trimmed by 9 bases and V by 6 bases; bases with no gene match: 10. Germline assignment: CDR1 SQVTM and CDR2 ANQGSEA. This CDR3 contains 14 residues. CDR3 nucleotide sequence: TGCAGCGTGCACACCGGGACAGGTGTTTCACCCCTCCACTTT. Amino acid sequence: CSVHTGTGVSPLHF.

The CDR3 DNA reads as TGTGCCACCAGCAGGGGACAGGGCACAGATACGCAGTATTTT. Its translation: CATSRGQGTDTQYF. The chain uses TRBV15 and TRBJ2-3, with 8 bases matching TRBD1. The CDR3 is 14 amino acids. CDR1 and CDR2 from the germline V gene are LNHNV and YYDKDF (reference sequence). Trimming at V came to 3 bases and at J to 1 base, leaving 0 bases not matched to a gene. The complete variable domain, with remaining parts taken from reference TRBV15 and TRBJ2-3, reads DAMVIQNPRYQVTQFGKPVTLSCSQTLNHNVMYWYQQKSSQAPKLLFHYYDKDFNNEADTPDNFQSRRPNTSFCFLDIRSPGLGDTAMYLCATSRGQGTDTQYFGPGTRLTVL.

On this clonotype: This is likely a read error, given that the CDR3 carries no conserved phenylalanine or tryptophan at its end. The chain has TRBV30 and TRBJ1-4; 9 bases align to TRBD1. CDR1 is GTSNPN, CDR2 SVGIG, per germline (reference sequence). V dropped 8 bases and J dropped 8; count of bases not matched to a gene: 9. The CDR3 runs 13 residues. The CDR3 sequence: CAITQGAGEKLFL. The CDR3 nucleotides are TGTGCCATCACACAGGGGGCTGGGGAAAAACTGTTTCTT.

A word on this clonotype: This sequence is one base from a far larger clone and is likely a read error. The J gene is TRBJ2-1, the V gene TRBV4-2; 11 bases map to TRBD2. This CDR3 contains 16 residues. The trim removed 3 bases at V and 10 bases at J, leaving 11 bases unmatched. CDR1 and CDR2 from the germline V gene are LGHNA and YNFKEQ. For the CDR3, the DNA is TGTGCCAGCAGCCATTCATACGGGACTAGCGGCTACGAGCAGTTCTTC. Translated, it gives CASSHSYGTSGYEQFF.

This clonotype was detected many times. The J gene is TRBJ1-1, the V gene TRBV28, with no clear D. The CDR3 length is 14 residues. CDR1 and CDR2 (germline): MDHEN, SYDVKM. Trimming pared 1 base from V and 4 bases from J, leaving 10 bases between. DNA for the CDR3: TGTGCCAGCAGTTTATCGGATTCGGGCACTGAAGCTTTCTTT. It specifies CASSLSDSGTEAFF.

This clonotype was counted ten times or more. This chain links TRBV28 with TRBJ2-3; D is perhaps TRBD1 (6 bases). Germline V gene lookup returns CDR1 MDHEN and CDR2 SYDVKM. This CDR3 has 16 residues. V was trimmed by 7 bases and J by 4 bases, leaving 21 bases between them. CDR3 residues: CASTYRVGFPPDTQYF. The DNA for the CDR3 is TGTGCCAGCACCTACAGGGTTGGTTTCCCCCCAGATACGCAGTATTTT.

This clonotype was recorded at least ten times. This chain uses TRBV12-3 or TRBV12-4 with TRBJ2-7, with 9 bases fitting TRBD1. This CDR3 spans 15 amino acids. The V segment lost 6 bases and the J segment 6 bases; nucleotides outside the gene matches: 12. The DNA for the CDR3 is TGTGCCAGCAGCCGACTTGGGACAGGGATAGGCGAGCAGTACTTC. Translated: CASSRLGTGIGEQYF.

This clonotype showed up many times. V is TRBV2 and J is TRBJ2-5, with TRBD1 matching 10 bases. The germline gives CDR1 SNHLY, CDR2 FYNNEI. V lost 5 bases to trimming and J lost 1 base; unmatched junction nucleotides: 4. This CDR3 region has 15 residues. CDR3 sequence: CASSSGTGVQETQYF. CDR3 DNA: TGTGCCAGCAGTTCCGGGACAGGGGTCCAAGAGACCCAGTACTTC.

The V gene is TRBV6-1, the J gene TRBJ1-5, with D possibly matching TRBD1 (6 bases). Germline CDR1 reads MNHNS; CDR2 reads SASEGT. The CDR3 is 14 amino acids. The V end was cut by 1 base, the J end by 7 bases, with 11 bases between. CDR3 residues: CASSEVTGQQPQHF. In DNA form, the CDR3 reads TGTGCCAGCAGTGAAGTAACAGGGCAACAGCCCCAGCATTTT.

This clonotype has just a few counts. The V call is TRBV28, the J call TRBJ2-1; D not certain. CDR1 is MDHEN and CDR2 is SYDVKM in the germline V gene. V dropped 3 bases and J dropped 4 bases, with 10 bases sitting between them. CDR3 length: 14 amino acids. CDR3 nucleotide sequence: TGTGCCAGCAGTTTGGCCGGCCTGTACAATGAGCAGTTCTTC. Translation gives CASSLAGLYNEQFF.

V gene TRBV15 combines with J gene TRBJ2-1; a weak D match, TRBD2 (6 bases). Germline V gene data show CDR1 as LNHNV and CDR2 as YYDKDF (reference sequence). The CDR3 totals 15 residues. V lost 3 bases and J lost 9, with 18 bases in between. CDR3 in amino acids: CATSRISGVGGEQFF. As DNA, the CDR3 is TGTGCCACCAGCAGGATTTCGGGGGTGGGGGGTGAGCAGTTCTTC.

This clonotype was seen many times. The rearrangement links TRBV28 to TRBJ2-7; TRBD2 aligns across 7 bases. Germline assignment: CDR1 MDHEN and CDR2 SYDVKM. Trimming cost V 6 bases and J 4 bases; bases outside gene matches: 9. The CDR3 loop spans 14 amino acids. The CDR3 DNA reads TGTGCCAGCAGCCAAGCGGGGATATTGTACGAGCAGTACTTC. This encodes CASSQAGILYEQYF.